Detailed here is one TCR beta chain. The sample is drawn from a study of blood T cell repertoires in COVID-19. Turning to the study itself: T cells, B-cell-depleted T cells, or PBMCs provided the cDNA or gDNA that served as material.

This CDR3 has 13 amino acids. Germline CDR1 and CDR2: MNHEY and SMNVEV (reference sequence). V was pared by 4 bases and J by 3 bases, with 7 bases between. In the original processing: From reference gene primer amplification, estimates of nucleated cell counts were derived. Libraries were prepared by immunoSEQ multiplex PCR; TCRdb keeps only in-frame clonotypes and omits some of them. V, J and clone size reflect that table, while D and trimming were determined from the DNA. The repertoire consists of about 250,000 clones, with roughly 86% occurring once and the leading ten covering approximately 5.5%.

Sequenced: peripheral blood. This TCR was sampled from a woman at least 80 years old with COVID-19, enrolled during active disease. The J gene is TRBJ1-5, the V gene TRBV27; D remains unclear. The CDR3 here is CASSYVYNQPQHF. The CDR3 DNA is TGTGCCAGCAGTTATGTGTACAATCAGCCCCAGCATTTT.